Listed below are T cell receptor beta chains from one sample, sequenced in a study of cytomegalovirus exposure and HLA in healthy donors. The data were produced by immunoSEQ multiplex PCR, yet TCRdb's version contains in-frame clones alone and is incomplete. The sample holds about 150,000 clones; 76% are singletons and the top ten take 2.5% to 3.5%. The sequencing sample was made of PBMCs. The source is a male donor in good health and CMV-seronegative. The conserved cysteine and the conserved F or W are not part of the CDR3 here.

V | CDR3
TRBV5-4 | ASSTGTYEKLF
TRBV6-1 | ASIDQPPTSGITYEQY
TRBV2 | ASSASAAGNGYT
TRBV19 | ASSIGRGNGVRRDEQF
TRBV7-2 | ASSESKSSYNEQF
TRBV5-1 | ASSLGGSGNEKLF
TRBV4-1 | ASSQNSGRAGPGELF
TRBV7-2 | ASSPPGTGLQETQY
TRBV7-9 | SSSWTDFATNEKLF
TRBV7-2 | ASSLVPGGGSSYEQY
TRBV7-2 | ASSYFRGFSYNEQF
TRBV7-2 | ASSASGTANTGELF
TRBV5-1 | ASSPGQGTSFGTF
TRBV6-5 | ASRDLREEKLF
TRBV7-9 | ASSWDRDSGNTIY
TRBV25-1 | ASSELQGWWEAEAF
TRBV5-4 | ASSSPPGSGNTIY
TRBV18 | ASSPPTGGKETQY
TRBV5-5 | ASSLLRQGDSPLH
TRBV28 | ASSTGQGRDEQY
TRBV11-3 | ASSSRDRGYEQY
TRBV11-1 | ASSLVTGYGYT
TRBV6-6 | ASSYGQGRTGELF
TRBV27 | ASKTSGGGGELF
TRBV5-6 | ASSPGAGYT
TRBV29-1 | SAQTPRVRNTEAF
TRBV5-1 | ASSFFGTGEETQY
TRBV7-7 | ASSLEKGVYNEQF
TRBV6-1 | ASQGGAGRHEQY